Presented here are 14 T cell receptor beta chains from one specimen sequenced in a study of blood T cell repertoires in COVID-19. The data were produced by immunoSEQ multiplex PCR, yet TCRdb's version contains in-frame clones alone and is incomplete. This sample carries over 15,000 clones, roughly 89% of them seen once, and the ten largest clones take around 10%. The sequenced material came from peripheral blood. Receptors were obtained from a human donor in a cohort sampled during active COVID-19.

The CDR3 is CASRPRLADTNTGELFF. The CDR3 DNA reads TGTGCCAGCAGACCCCGACTAGCAGATACGAACACCGGGGAGCTGTTTTTT. The chain carries TRBV27 and TRBJ2-2; 7 bases are shared with TRBD2. Germline trimming cut 6 bases from V and 0 bases from J; bases unmatched to any gene: 10. The CDR3 covers 17 residues. Germline assignment: CDR1 MNHEY and CDR2 SMNVEV (reference sequence).

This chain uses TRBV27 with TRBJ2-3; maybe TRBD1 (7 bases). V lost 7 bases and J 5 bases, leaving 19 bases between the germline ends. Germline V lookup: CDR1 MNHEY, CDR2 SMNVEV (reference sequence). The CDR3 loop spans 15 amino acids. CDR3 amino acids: CASTTLGQGGDTQYF. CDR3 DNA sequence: TGTGCCAGCACCACATTGGGCCAGGGGGGAGATACGCAGTATTTT.

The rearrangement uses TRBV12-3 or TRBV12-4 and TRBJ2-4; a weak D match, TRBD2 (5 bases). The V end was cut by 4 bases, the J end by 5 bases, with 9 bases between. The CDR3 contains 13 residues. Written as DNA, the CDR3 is TGTGCCAGCAGTTCTAGCACTGAAAACATTCAGTACTTC. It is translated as CASSSSTENIQYF.

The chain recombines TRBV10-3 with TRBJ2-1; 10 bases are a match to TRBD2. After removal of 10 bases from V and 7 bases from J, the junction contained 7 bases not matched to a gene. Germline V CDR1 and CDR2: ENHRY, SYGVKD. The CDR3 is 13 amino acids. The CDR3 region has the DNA TGTGCCAGCGAGCGGGAGGGACGGAATGAGCAGTTCTTC. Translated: CASEREGRNEQFF.

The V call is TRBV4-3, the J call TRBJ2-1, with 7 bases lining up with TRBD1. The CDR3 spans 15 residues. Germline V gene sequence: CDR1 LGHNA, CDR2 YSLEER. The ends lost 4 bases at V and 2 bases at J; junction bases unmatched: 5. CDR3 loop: CASSPRQGTYNEQFF. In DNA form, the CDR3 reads TGCGCCAGCAGCCCCCGACAGGGAACCTACAATGAGCAGTTCTTC.

CDR3 protein: CASSSGYRTTYEQYF. The CDR3 DNA is TGTGCCTCGTCCAGCGGGTATCGAACCACCTACGAGCAGTACTTC. The V and J genes are TRBV19 and TRBJ2-7; D possibly corresponds to TRBD2 (6 bases). CDR1 and CDR2 from the germline V gene are LNHDA and SQIVND (reference sequence). The CDR3 length is 15 residues. V was shortened by 11 bases and J by 2 bases, with 22 bases between the two germline ends.

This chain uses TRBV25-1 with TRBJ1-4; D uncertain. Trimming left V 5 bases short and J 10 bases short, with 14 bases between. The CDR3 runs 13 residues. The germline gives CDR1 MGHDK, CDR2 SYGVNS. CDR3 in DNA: TGTGCCAGCAGTTCGGGGATTGTAGGAAAACTGTTTTTT. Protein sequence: CASSSGIVGKLFF.

The CDR3 loop reads CASSRQGTPNTEAFF. The CDR3 nucleotides read TGTGCCAGCAGCCGACAAGGGACACCGAACACTGAAGCTTTCTTT. This rearrangement joins TRBV7-8 to TRBJ1-1, with a tentative D call TRBD1 (6 bases). Germline lookup yields CDR1 SGHVS and CDR2 FQNEAQ. This CDR3 region has 15 residues. The germline V and J ends were trimmed by 5 bases and 1 base, with 14 bases remaining between them.

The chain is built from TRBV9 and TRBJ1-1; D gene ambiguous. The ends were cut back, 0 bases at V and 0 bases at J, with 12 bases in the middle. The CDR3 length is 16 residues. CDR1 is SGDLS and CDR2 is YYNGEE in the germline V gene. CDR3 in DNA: TGTGCCAGCAGCGTAGGACACAGCCTGATGAACACTGAAGCTTTCTTT. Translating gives CASSVGHSLMNTEAFF. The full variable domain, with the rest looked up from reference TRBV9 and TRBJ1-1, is DSGVTQTPKHLITATGQRVTLRCSPRSGDLSVYWYQQSLDQGLQFLIQYYNGEERAKGNILERFSAQQFPDLHSELNLSSLELGDSALYFCASSVGHSLMNTEAFFGQGTRLTVV.

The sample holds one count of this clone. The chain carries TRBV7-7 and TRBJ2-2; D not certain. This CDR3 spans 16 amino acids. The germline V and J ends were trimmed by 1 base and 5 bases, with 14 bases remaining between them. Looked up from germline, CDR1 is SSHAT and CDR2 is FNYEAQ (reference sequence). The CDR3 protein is CASSLGVPPGTGELFF. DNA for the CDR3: TGTGCCAGCAGCTTAGGGGTACCACCGGGTACCGGGGAGCTGTTTTTT.

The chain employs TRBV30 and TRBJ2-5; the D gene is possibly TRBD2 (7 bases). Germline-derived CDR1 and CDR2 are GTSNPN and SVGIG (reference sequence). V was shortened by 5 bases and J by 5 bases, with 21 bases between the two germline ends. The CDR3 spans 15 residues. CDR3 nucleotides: TGTGCCTGGGGAACTAGGGGGGAGGGCCTTGAGACCCAGTACTTC. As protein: CAWGTRGEGLETQYF.

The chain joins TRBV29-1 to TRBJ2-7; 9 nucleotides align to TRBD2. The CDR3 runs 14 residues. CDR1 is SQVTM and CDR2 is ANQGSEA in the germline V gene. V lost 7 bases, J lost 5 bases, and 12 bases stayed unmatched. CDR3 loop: CSACLAGESNEQYF. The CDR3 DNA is TGCAGCGCCTGCTTAGCGGGAGAGTCCAACGAGCAGTACTTC.

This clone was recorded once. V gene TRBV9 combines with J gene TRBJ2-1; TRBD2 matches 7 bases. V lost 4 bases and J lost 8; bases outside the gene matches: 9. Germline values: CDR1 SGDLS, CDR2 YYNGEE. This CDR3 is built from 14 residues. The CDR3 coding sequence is TGTGCCAGCAGCCCGGCTGGCGGGAGTTATGAGCAGTTCTTC. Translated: CASSPAGGSYEQFF. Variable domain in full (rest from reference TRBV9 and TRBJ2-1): DSGVTQTPKHLITATGQRVTLRCSPRSGDLSVYWYQQSLDQGLQFLIQYYNGEERAKGNILERFSAQQFPDLHSELNLSSLELGDSALYFCASSPAGGSYEQFFGPGTRLTVL.

CDR3 coding DNA: TGTGCCACCCGGTCGACAAACGAAGAGACCCAGTACTTC. As protein: CATRSTNEETQYF. The chain employs TRBV24-1 and TRBJ2-5; no clear D gene. This CDR3 comprises 13 residues. Germline V lookup: CDR1 KGHDR, CDR2 SFDVKD. The germline V and J ends were trimmed by 9 bases and 3 bases, with 13 bases remaining between them.